A single sample is the source of the 31 T cell receptor beta chains below, sequenced in a study of cytomegalovirus exposure and HLA in healthy donors. PCR primers comprised 60 Vbeta and 13 Jbeta primers. Profiling relied on immunoSEQ multiplex PCR, and the TCRdb table lists in-frame clones only, not all of them. The repertoire includes about 130,000 clones, over 60% of them detected once, and approximately 2% sits in the top ten. The sequencing input was PBMCs. These receptors were taken from a young man in good health and CMV-seronegative.

The chain employs TRBV7-2 and TRBJ2-1; the match to TRBD2 covers 8 bases. The germline CDR1 and CDR2 sequences are SGHTA and FQGNSA. This CDR3 spans 16 amino acids. The V gene end was trimmed by 2 bases and the J gene end by 3 bases; junction bases not matched to a gene: 6. For the CDR3, the DNA is TGTGCCAGCAGCTTAATTAGCGGGATCGGCTACAATGAGCAGTTCTTC. It yields the protein CASSLISGIGYNEQFF.

This clone was found a few times. The rearrangement links TRBV27 to TRBJ2-1; D might be TRBD2 (6 bases). V lost 1 base, J lost 9 bases, and 7 bases lay in between. The CDR3 is 12 amino acids. Germline values: CDR1 MNHEY, CDR2 SMNVEV (reference sequence). CDR3 coding DNA: TGTGCCAGCAGTTTATTGGGGGGTGAGCAGTTCTTC. Translating it yields CASSLLGGEQFF.

This sequence joins TRBV19 and TRBJ1-2; 10 nucleotides align to TRBD1. CDR3 size: 15 residues. Germline V gene data show CDR1 as LNHDA and CDR2 as SQIVND (reference sequence). The V and J ends lost 6 bases and 6 bases, in that order; junction bases with no gene match: 10. As DNA, the CDR3 is TGTGCCAGTAGGACAGGGGGCGCAAAAATCGATGGCTACACCTTC. Its translation: CASRTGGAKIDGYTF. Filled out from reference TRBV19 and TRBJ1-2, the complete variable domain reads DGGITQSPKYLFRKEGQNVTLSCEQNLNHDAMYWYRQDPGQGLRLIYYSQIVNDFQKGDIAEGYSVSREKKESFPLTVTSAQKNPTAFYLCASRTGGAKIDGYTFGSGTRLTVV.

This chain connects TRBV7-2 to TRBJ1-6; TRBD1 matches at 7 bases. Trimming at V came to 0 bases and at J to 0 bases, leaving 5 bases not matched to a gene. Germline assignment: CDR1 SGHTA and CDR2 FQGNSA. There are 18 residues in the CDR3. In DNA form, the CDR3 reads TGTGCCAGCAGCTTAGCGCTACAGGGGAGCTCCTATAATTCACCCCTCCACTTT. Its protein product is CASSLALQGSSYNSPLHF.

This clone was seen only once. This rearrangement joins TRBV14 to TRBJ1-1; TRBD1 might be the D (5 bases). This CDR3 is 17 amino acids long. The V end lost 1 base, the J end lost 1 base, and 16 bases lay between the germline ends. The germline V gene has CDR1 SGHDN and CDR2 FVKESK. This chain's CDR3 is CASSQAGWRTRNTEAFF. The DNA of the CDR3 is TGTGCCAGCAGCCAAGCAGGGTGGCGGACAAGGAACACTGAAGCTTTCTTT.

The sample holds a few counts of this clone. J is TRBJ1-5 and V is TRBV28; TRBD1 might be the D (5 bases). V was pared by 5 bases and J by 4 bases, with 15 bases between. CDR1 is MDHEN, CDR2 SYDVKM, per germline. The CDR3 is 15 residues long. The CDR3 DNA reads as TGTGCCAGCAGTGCCCTATTGGGGGGAAATCAGCCCCAGCATTTT. Translation gives CASSALLGGNQPQHF. Together with reference TRBV28 and TRBJ1-5, the CDR3 gives the full variable domain: DVKVTQSSRYLVKRTGEKVFLECVQDMDHENMFWYRQDPGLGLRLIYFSYDVKMKEKGDIPEGYSVSREKKERFSLILESASTNQTSMYLCASSALLGGNQPQHFGDGTRLSIL.

CDR3 sequence reads: CASSLASSETQYF. DNA of the CDR3: TGTGCCAGCAGCTTAGCTAGCTCCGAGACCCAGTACTTC. This chain connects TRBV7-3 to TRBJ2-5, with D tentatively TRBD2 (5 bases). CDR1 and CDR2 (germline): SGHTA, FQGTGA. Trimming took 2 bases from V and 5 from J, leaving 9 bases between them. The CDR3 is 13 amino acids.

This chain connects TRBV2 to TRBJ1-1; 7 nucleotides align to TRBD1. The CDR3 length is 13 residues. The V gene end was trimmed by 8 bases and the J gene end by 2 bases; junction bases not matched to a gene: 5. Germline V CDR1 and CDR2: SNHLY, FYNNEI. CDR3 sequence reads: CASGQGGNTEAFF. The DNA of the CDR3 is TGTGCCAGCGGCCAGGGGGGTAACACTGAAGCTTTCTTT.

The chain has TRBV9 and TRBJ2-2, with 9 nucleotides matching TRBD1. The germline gives CDR1 SGDLS, CDR2 YYNGEE. V lost 4 bases and J lost 6; bases outside the gene matches: 7. The length of the CDR3 is 15 residues. The CDR3 DNA reads as TGTGCCAGCAGCTCCACAGGGGGCGTTTCCGGGGAGCTGTTTTTT. The encoded protein is CASSSTGGVSGELFF.

The chain uses TRBV5-1 and TRBJ2-7, with no clear D. Trimming took 3 bases from V and 4 from J, leaving 11 bases between them. Germline-derived CDR1 and CDR2 are SGHRS and YFSETQ. The CDR3 runs to 13 residues. The CDR3 is CASSSMTYYEQYF. Here the CDR3 DNA reads TGCGCCAGCAGCTCGATGACTTATTACGAGCAGTACTTC.

This clone showed up just a few times. The J gene is TRBJ2-1, the V gene TRBV9, with 10 bases lining up with TRBD2. Looked up from germline, CDR1 is SGDLS and CDR2 is YYNGEE. The CDR3 length is 15 residues. V was clipped by 0 bases and J by 3 bases; unmatched bases: 0. Written as DNA, the CDR3 is TGTGCCAGCAGCGTAGTAGCGGGAGGCTACAATGAGCAGTTCTTC. Protein product: CASSVVAGGYNEQFF.

J is TRBJ2-2 and V is TRBV6-4; the D gene is possibly TRBD2 (5 bases). The CDR3 covers 15 residues. V gave up 4 bases and J gave up 3 bases, with 12 bases separating them. Germline V gene lookup returns CDR1 MRHNA and CDR2 SNTAGT. The CDR3 protein is CASSVTGWDTGELFF. The CDR3 DNA follows: TGTGCCAGCAGTGTTACGGGATGGGACACCGGGGAGCTGTTTTTT.

The rearrangement links TRBV18 to TRBJ2-7, with a tentative D call TRBD2 (7 bases). The germline V gene has CDR1 KGHSH and CDR2 LQKENI. Between the trimmed V and J ends, which lost 0 bases and 6 bases, there was a span of 12 bases. The CDR3 has 14 residues. CDR3 amino acids: CASSPPNREGEQYF. CDR3 sequence (DNA): TGTGCCAGCTCACCACCGAACAGGGAGGGCGAGCAGTACTTC.

V and J are TRBV7-8 and TRBJ1-1, with TRBD1 as a possible D gene (6 bases). The CDR3 extends over 15 amino acids. V gave up 4 bases and J gave up 0 bases, with 12 bases separating them. From germline, CDR1 is SGHVS and CDR2 FQNEAQ. CDR3 nucleotide sequence: TGTGCCAGCAGCTGGAAACAGGGATTGAACACTGAAGCTTTCTTT. Amino acids: CASSWKQGLNTEAFF.

The chain employs TRBV5-1 and TRBJ2-1; 9 bases line up with TRBD1. The V gene's germline CDR1 is SGHRS and CDR2 YFSETQ. V lost 4 bases and J lost 4; bases outside the gene matches: 3. The CDR3 runs to 14 residues. The CDR3 region has the DNA TGCGCCAGCAGCCCGGGACAGGGTTACAATGAGCAGTTCTTC. This codes for CASSPGQGYNEQFF.

The chain recombines TRBV28 with TRBJ2-7; a possible D gene is TRBD1 (7 bases). CDR3 length: 17 amino acids. Trimming took 5 bases from V and 3 from J, leaving 23 bases between them. Germline V gives CDR1 MDHEN, CDR2 SYDVKM. The CDR3 region has the DNA TGTGCCAGCAGTCCCATTATCCTAAGACAGGGAGGCTACGAGCAGTACTTC. The encoded protein is CASSPIILRQGGYEQYF.

The chain is built from TRBV19 and TRBJ1-5; D is ambiguous. The CDR3 runs to 16 residues. Per the germline V gene, CDR1 is LNHDA and CDR2 is SQIVND (reference sequence). V was pared by 3 bases and J by 0 bases, with 12 bases between. The CDR3: CASSMPREYSNQPQHF. The CDR3, as DNA: TGTGCCAGTAGTATGCCAAGGGAGTATAGCAATCAGCCCCAGCATTTT.

V and J are TRBV7-9 and TRBJ2-7; no reliable D call. The germline V gene encodes CDR1 SEHNR and CDR2 FQNEAQ (reference sequence). Trimming took off 4 bases at V and 5 bases at J, with 6 bases between the two ends. The CDR3 has 11 amino acids. This CDR3 is CASSSTDEQYF. CDR3 DNA: TGTGCCAGCAGCTCTACGGACGAGCAGTACTTC.

This clone came up once. V is TRBV5-5 and J is TRBJ2-7, with a tentative D call TRBD2 (6 bases). The CDR3 has 14 residues. V was trimmed by 0 bases and J by 6 bases, leaving 13 bases between them. Germline loops: CDR1 SGHKS, CDR2 YYEKEE (reference sequence). The CDR3 region is CASSLAPGASEQYF. In DNA, the CDR3 is TGTGCCAGCAGCTTGGCCCCGGGAGCTAGCGAGCAGTACTTC.

This chain uses TRBV15 with TRBJ2-3; 7 bases agree with TRBD2. V shed 0 bases, J shed 1 base, and the junction held 7 bases outside the gene matches. The germline gives CDR1 LNHNV, CDR2 YYDKDF (reference sequence). The CDR3 totals 17 residues. CDR3 in amino acids: CATSRDWRGFGTDTQYF. In nucleotides, the CDR3 is TGTGCCACCAGCAGAGATTGGCGGGGGTTCGGCACAGATACGCAGTATTTT.

The chain couples TRBV5-6 to TRBJ2-7; no firm D call. CDR1 is SGHDT and CDR2 is YYEEEE in the germline V gene. Trimming removed 3 bases from V and 0 bases from J, with 10 bases in between. There are 14 residues in the CDR3. In nucleotides, the CDR3 is TGTGCCAGCAGCTCCCTCGTCTCCTCCTACGAGCAGTACTTC. Protein product: CASSSLVSSYEQYF.

The chain employs TRBV6-1 and TRBJ2-1; 8 positions agree with TRBD1. Germline CDR1 reads MNHNS; CDR2 reads SASEGT. The CDR3 has 16 residues. Trimming cost V 0 bases and J 2 bases; bases outside gene matches: 3. CDR3 nucleotides: TGTGCCAGCAGTGAAGCCCAGGGGGCCCCCTACAATGAGCAGTTCTTC. It yields the protein CASSEAQGAPYNEQFF.

The chain combines TRBV2 with TRBJ2-2; TRBD1 might be the D (6 bases). Per germline, CDR1 SNHLY and CDR2 FYNNEI. Trimming shortened V by 7 bases and J by 3 bases, and 15 bases separated the two germline ends. The CDR3 extends over 15 amino acids. CDR3 sequence reads: CASKRQVGDTGELFF. The CDR3 DNA is TGTGCCAGCAAGAGACAGGTGGGGGACACCGGGGAGCTGTTTTTT.

This chain links TRBV4-2 with TRBJ2-1; 13 bases match TRBD2. The CDR3 sequence is 19 residues long. V trimming: 0 bases; J trimming: 1 base; junction bases outside the gene matches: 6. Germline lookup yields CDR1 LGHNA and CDR2 YNFKEQ. CDR3 DNA: TGTGCCAGCAGCCAAGAAGGGACTAGCGGGACCGGTTCCTACAATGAGCAGTTCTTC. Protein product: CASSQEGTSGTGSYNEQFF.

This chain uses TRBV25-1 with TRBJ1-1, with 7 bases identical to TRBD1. V dropped 3 bases and J dropped 4; count of bases not matched to a gene: 5. The CDR3 has 14 residues. In germline, CDR1 is MGHDK, CDR2 SYGVNS. CDR3 sequence reads: CASSDRQGITEAFF. CDR3 nucleotides: TGTGCCAGCAGTGATCGACAGGGTATCACTGAAGCTTTCTTT. The full variable domain, its missing parts supplied by reference TRBV25-1 and TRBJ1-1, is EADIYQTPRYLVIGTGKKITLECSQTMGHDKMYWYQQDPGMELHLIHYSYGVNSTEKGDLSSESTVSRIRTEHFPLTLESARPSHTSQYLCASSDRQGITEAFFGQGTRLTVV.

The chain uses TRBV6-4 and TRBJ2-2; 9 bases are shared with TRBD1. From germline, CDR1 is MRHNA and CDR2 SNTAGT. This CDR3 is built from 16 residues. V lost 3 bases, J lost 6 bases, and 8 bases stayed unmatched. DNA for the CDR3: TGTGCCAGCAGTGAGGGGTCGGGACAGGGATCCGGGGAGCTGTTTTTT. Its protein product is CASSEGSGQGSGELFF.

V gene TRBV5-8 combines with J gene TRBJ1-1; 8 positions agree with TRBD1. Germline-derived CDR1 and CDR2 are SGHTS and YDEGEE. The J segment lost 1 base and the V segment lost 0 bases, leaving 5 bases of the junction unmatched. CDR3 size: 16 residues. The CDR3 DNA reads as TGTGCCAGCAGCTTGGTGCCAGGGGGCGCGAACACTGAAGCTTTCTTT. It yields the protein CASSLVPGGANTEAFF.

The chain combines TRBV5-5 with TRBJ1-1; 8 nucleotides align to TRBD1. The length of the CDR3 is 15 residues. Germline CDR1 and CDR2: SGHKS and YYEKEE (reference sequence). The J segment lost 4 bases and the V segment lost 2 bases, leaving 7 bases of the junction unmatched. The CDR3: CASSLRTGWGTEAFF. For the CDR3, the DNA is TGTGCCAGCAGCTTACGGACAGGGTGGGGCACTGAAGCTTTCTTT.

The genes are TRBV5-4 and TRBJ2-5; D unresolved. The V end was cut by 4 bases, the J end by 4 bases, with 14 bases between. Germline V CDR1 and CDR2: SGHNT, YYREEE (reference sequence). The CDR3 runs to 14 residues. CDR3 residues: CASSPPSRGETQYF. The CDR3, as DNA: TGTGCCAGCAGCCCCCCCTCCAGAGGAGAGACCCAGTACTTC.

The chain combines TRBV21-1 with TRBJ2-1; no check of the table's D call, TRBD2, against the DNA was made. TRBV21-1 constitutes a pseudogene. The CDR3 consists of 15 residues. The CDR3 DNA is TGTGCCAGCACATTCCTAAGCGGGGGCTACAATGAGCAGTTCTTC. This translates into CASTFLSGGYNEQFF.

CDR3 protein: CASRQDSLNTGELFF. The CDR3, as DNA: TGTGCCAGCAGGCAAGACAGTTTGAACACCGGGGAGCTGTTTTTT. This sequence joins TRBV6-5 and TRBJ2-2; TRBD1 might be the D (5 bases). The germline CDR1 and CDR2 sequences are MNHEY and SVGAGI. Trimming pared 6 bases from V and 1 base from J, leaving 12 bases between. CDR3 length equals 15 residues.